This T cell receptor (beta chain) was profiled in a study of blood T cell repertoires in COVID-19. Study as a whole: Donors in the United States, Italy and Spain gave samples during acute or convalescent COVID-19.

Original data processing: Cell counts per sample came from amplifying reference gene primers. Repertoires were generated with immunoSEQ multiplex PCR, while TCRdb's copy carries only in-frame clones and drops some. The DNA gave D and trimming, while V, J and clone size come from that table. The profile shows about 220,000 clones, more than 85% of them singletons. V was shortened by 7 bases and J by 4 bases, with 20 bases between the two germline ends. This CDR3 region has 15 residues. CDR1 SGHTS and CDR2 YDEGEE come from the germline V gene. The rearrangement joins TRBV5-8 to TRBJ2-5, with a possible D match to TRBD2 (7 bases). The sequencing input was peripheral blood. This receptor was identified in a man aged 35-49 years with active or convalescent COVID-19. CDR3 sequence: CASAEGGGPGETQYF. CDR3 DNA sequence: TGTGCCAGCGCCGAAGGGGGGGGGCCCGGAGAGACCCAGTACTTC.